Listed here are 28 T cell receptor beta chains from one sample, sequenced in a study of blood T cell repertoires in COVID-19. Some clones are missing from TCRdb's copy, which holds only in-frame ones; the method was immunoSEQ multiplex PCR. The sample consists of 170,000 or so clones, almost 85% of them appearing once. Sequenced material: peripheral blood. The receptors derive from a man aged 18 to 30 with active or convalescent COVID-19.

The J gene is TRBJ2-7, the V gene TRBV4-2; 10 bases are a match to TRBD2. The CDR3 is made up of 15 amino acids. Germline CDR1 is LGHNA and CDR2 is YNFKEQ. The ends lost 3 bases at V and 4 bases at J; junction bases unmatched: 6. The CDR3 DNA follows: TGTGCCAGCAGCCATCTAGCGGGGGAGGGATACGAGCAGTACTTC. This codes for CASSHLAGEGYEQYF.

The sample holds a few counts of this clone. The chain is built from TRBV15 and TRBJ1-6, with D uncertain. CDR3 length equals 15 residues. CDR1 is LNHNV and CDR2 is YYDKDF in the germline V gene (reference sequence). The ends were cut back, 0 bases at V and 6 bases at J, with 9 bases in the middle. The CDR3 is CATSRDLQVNSPLHF. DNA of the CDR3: TGTGCCACCAGCAGAGATCTTCAGGTTAATTCACCCCTCCACTTT.

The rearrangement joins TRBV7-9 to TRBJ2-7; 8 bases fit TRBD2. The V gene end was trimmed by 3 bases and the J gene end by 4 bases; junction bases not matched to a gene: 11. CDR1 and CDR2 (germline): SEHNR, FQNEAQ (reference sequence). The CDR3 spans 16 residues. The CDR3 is CASSFSSTSVSYEQYF. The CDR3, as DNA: TGTGCCAGCAGCTTCTCTTCGACTAGCGTGTCTTACGAGCAGTACTTC.

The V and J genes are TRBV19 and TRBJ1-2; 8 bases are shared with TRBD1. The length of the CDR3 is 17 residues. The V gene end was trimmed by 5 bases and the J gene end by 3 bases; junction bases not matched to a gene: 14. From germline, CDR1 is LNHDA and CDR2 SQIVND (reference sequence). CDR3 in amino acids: CASSPPTGVIRDYGYTF. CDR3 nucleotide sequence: TGTGCCAGTAGTCCCCCGACAGGGGTTATTAGGGACTATGGCTACACCTTC.

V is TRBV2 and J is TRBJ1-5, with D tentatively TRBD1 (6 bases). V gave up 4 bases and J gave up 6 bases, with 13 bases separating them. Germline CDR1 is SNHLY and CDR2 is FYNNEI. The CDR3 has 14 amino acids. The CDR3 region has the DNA TGTGCCAGCAGTGGACAGGCCAACGCTCAGCCCCAGCATTTT. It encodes CASSGQANAQPQHF. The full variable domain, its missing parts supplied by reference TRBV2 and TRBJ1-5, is EPEVTQTPSHQVTQMGQEVILRCVPISNHLYFYWYRQILGQKVEFLVSFYNNEISEKSEIFDDQFSVERPDGSNFTLKIRSTKLEDSAMYFCASSGQANAQPQHFGDGTRLSIL.

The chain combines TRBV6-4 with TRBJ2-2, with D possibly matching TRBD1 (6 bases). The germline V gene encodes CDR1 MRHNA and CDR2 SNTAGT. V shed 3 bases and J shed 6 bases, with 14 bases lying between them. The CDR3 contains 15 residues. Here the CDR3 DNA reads TGTGCCAGCAGTGAATCAGGGGATTCGTCCGGGGAGCTGTTTTTT. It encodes CASSESGDSSGELFF.

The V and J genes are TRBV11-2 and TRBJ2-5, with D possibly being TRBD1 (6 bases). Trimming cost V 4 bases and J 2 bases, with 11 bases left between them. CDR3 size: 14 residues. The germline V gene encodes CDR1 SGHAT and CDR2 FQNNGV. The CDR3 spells CASSWGQMQETQYF. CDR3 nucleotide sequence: TGTGCCAGCAGCTGGGGACAAATGCAAGAGACCCAGTACTTC.

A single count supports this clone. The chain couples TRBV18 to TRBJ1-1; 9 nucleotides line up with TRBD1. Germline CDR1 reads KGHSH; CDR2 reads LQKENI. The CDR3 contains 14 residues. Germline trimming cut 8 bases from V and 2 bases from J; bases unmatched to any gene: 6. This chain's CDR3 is CASAQQGANTEAFF. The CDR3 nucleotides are TGTGCCAGCGCTCAACAGGGGGCAAACACTGAAGCTTTCTTT.

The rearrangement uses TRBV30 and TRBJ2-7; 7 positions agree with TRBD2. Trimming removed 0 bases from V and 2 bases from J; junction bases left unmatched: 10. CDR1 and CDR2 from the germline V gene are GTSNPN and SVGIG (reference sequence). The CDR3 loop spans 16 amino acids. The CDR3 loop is CAWSVSPGAGTYEQYF. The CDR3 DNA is TGTGCCTGGAGTGTCTCTCCGGGAGCGGGGACCTACGAGCAGTACTTC.

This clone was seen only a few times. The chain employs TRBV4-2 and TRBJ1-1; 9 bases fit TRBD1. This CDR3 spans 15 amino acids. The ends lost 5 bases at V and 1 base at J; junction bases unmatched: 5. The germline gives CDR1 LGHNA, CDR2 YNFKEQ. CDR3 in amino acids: CASSSRDRENTEAFF. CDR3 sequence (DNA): TGTGCCAGCAGCTCCCGGGACAGGGAGAACACTGAAGCTTTCTTT.

CDR3 sequence: CASSQFRGGYTF. The CDR3 DNA reads as TGTGCCAGCAGCCAATTCAGGGGAGGCTACACCTTC. The chain employs TRBV14 and TRBJ1-2, with D possibly TRBD1 on 6 matching bases. The CDR3 has 12 residues. Between the trimmed V and J ends, which lost 2 bases and 8 bases, there was a span of 9 bases. Germline lookup yields CDR1 SGHDN and CDR2 FVKESK.

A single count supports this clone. CDR3 residues: CATSRGTSGLTDTQYF. CDR3 sequence (DNA): TGTGCCACCAGCAGGGGGACTAGCGGGCTCACAGATACGCAGTATTTT. The chain combines TRBV15 with TRBJ2-3, with 12 bases aligning to TRBD2. V dropped 3 bases and J dropped 2; count of bases not matched to a gene: 3. The CDR3 consists of 16 residues. Germline CDR1 reads LNHNV; CDR2 reads YYDKDF (reference sequence).

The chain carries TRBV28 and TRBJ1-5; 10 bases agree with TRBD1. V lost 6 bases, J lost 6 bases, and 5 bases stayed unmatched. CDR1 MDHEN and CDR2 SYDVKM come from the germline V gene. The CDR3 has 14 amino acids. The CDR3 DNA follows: TGTGCCAGCAGGCAGACAGGGGGCTTTCAGCCCCAGCATTTT. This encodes CASRQTGGFQPQHF.

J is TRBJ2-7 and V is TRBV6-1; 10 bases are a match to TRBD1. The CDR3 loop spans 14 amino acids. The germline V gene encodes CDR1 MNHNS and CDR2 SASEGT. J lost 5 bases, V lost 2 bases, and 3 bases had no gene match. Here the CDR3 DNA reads TGTGCCAGCAGTGAAAGGGGGACAGGGGACGAGCAGTACTTC. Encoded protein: CASSERGTGDEQYF.

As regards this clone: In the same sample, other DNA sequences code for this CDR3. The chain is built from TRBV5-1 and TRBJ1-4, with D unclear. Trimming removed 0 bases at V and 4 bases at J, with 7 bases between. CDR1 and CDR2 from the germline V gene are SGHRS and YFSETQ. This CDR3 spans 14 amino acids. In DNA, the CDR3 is TGCGCCAGCAGCTTGGGACAAGATAATGAAAAACTGTTTTTT. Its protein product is CASSLGQDNEKLFF.

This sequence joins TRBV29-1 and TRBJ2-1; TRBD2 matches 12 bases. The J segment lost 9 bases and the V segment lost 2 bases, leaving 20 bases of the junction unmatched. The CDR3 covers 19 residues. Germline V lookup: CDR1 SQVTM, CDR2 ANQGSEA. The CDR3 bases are TGCAGCGTTGAATCCCCCCCCTCGACTAGCGGGAGCTTTTGGGTTGAGCAGTTCTTC. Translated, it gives CSVESPPSTSGSFWVEQFF.

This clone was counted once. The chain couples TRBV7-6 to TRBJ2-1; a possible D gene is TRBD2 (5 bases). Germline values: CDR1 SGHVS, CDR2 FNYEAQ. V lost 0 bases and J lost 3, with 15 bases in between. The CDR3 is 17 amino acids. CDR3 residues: CASSLAEVLSVYNEQFF. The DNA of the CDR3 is TGTGCCAGCAGCTTAGCGGAGGTTCTATCCGTCTACAATGAGCAGTTCTTC.

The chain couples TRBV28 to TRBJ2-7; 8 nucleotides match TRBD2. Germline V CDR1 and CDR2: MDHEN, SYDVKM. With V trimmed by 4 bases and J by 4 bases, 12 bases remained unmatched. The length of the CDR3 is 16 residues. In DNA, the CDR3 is TGTGCCAGCAGTTCCCTTTCGGCGGGGGGAGGGTACGAGCAGTACTTC. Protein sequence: CASSSLSAGGGYEQYF. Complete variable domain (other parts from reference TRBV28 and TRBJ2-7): DVKVTQSSRYLVKRTGEKVFLECVQDMDHENMFWYRQDPGLGLRLIYFSYDVKMKEKGDIPEGYSVSREKKERFSLILESASTNQTSMYLCASSSLSAGGGYEQYFGPGTRLTVT.

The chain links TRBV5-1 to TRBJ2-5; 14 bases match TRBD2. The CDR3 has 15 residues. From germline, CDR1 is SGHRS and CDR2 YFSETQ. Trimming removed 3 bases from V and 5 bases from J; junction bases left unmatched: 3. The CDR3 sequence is CASSWTSGGMETQYF. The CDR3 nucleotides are TGCGCCAGCAGCTGGACTAGCGGGGGGATGGAGACCCAGTACTTC.

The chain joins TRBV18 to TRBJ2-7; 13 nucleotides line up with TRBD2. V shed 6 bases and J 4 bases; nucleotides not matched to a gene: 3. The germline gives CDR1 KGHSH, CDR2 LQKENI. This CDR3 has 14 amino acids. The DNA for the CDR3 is TGTGCCAGCTCTAAGGGACTAGCGGGATACGAGCAGTACTTC. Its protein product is CASSKGLAGYEQYF.

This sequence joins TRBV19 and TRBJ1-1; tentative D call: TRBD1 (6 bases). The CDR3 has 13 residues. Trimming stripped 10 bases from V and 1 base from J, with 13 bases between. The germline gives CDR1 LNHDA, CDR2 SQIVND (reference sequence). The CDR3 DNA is TGTGCCATCTCAACAGGGAGGAACACTGAAGCTTTCTTT. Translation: CAISTGRNTEAFF. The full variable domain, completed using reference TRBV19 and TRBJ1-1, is DGGITQSPKYLFRKEGQNVTLSCEQNLNHDAMYWYRQDPGQGLRLIYYSQIVNDFQKGDIAEGYSVSREKKESFPLTVTSAQKNPTAFYLCAISTGRNTEAFFGQGTRLTVV.

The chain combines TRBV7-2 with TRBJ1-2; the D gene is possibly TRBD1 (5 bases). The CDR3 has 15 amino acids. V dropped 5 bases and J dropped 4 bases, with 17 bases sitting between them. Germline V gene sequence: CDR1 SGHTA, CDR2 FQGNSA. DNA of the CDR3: TGTGCCAGCAGCCTGACACCAGGGTCGGGCTATGGCTACACCTTC. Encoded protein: CASSLTPGSGYGYTF.

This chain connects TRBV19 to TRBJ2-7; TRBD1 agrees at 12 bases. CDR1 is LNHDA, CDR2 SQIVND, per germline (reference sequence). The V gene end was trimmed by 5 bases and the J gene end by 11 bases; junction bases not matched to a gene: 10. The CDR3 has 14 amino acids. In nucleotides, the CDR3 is TGTGCCAGTAGTGATCCGGGACAGGGGGCCCAGGAGTACTTC. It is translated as CASSDPGQGAQEYF.

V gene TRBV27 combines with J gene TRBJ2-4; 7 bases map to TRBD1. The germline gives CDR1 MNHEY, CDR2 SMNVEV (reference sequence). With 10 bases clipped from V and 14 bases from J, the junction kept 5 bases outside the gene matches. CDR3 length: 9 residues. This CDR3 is CAILDRKYF. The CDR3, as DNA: TGTGCCATCTTGGACAGGAAGTACTTC.

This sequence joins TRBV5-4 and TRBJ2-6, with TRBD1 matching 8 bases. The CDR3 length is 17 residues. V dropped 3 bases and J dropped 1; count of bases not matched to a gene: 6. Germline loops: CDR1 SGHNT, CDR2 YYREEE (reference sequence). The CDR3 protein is CASSSGQVKSGANVLTF. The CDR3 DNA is TGTGCCAGCAGCTCGGGACAGGTGAAATCTGGGGCCAACGTCCTGACTTTC.

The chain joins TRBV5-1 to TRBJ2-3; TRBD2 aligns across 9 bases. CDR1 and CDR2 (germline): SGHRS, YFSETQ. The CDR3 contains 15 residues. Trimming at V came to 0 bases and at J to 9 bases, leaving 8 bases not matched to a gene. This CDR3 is CASSLDVTSGRTQYF. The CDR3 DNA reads TGCGCCAGCAGCTTGGATGTGACTAGCGGTCGCACGCAGTATTTT. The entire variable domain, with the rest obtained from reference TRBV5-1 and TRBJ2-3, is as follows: KAGVTQTPRYLIKTRGQQVTLSCSPISGHRSVSWYQQTPGQGLQFLFEYFSETQRNKGNFPGRFSGRQFSNSRSEMNVSTLELGDSALYLCASSLDVTSGRTQYFGPGTRLTVL.

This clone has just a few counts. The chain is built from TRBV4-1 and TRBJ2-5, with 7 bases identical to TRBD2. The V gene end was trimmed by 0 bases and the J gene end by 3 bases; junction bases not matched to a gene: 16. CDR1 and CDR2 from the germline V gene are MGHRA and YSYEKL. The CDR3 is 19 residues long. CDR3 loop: CASSQEGIGLVGAKETQYF. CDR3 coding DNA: TGCGCCAGCAGCCAAGAAGGGATTGGACTAGTGGGTGCAAAAGAGACCCAGTACTTC.

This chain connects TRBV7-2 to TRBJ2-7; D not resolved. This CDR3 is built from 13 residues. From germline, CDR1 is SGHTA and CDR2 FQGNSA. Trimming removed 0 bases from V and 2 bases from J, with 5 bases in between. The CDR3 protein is CASSLAATYEQYF. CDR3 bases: TGTGCCAGCAGCTTAGCAGCAACCTACGAGCAGTACTTC.